Below, 14 T cell receptor beta chains from the same sample are listed, as sequenced in a study of CXCR3-negative and CXCR3-positive naive CD8 T cells. The study made its TRB cDNA libraries by 5' RACE, adding UMI labels. TCRdb reprocessed the 5' RACE reads; each CDR3 protein has one entry and no DNA is given. The sample data list roughly 71,000 distinct CDR3 sequences. The sequenced sample was naive CXCR3- CD8+ T cells from blood. Described subset: CD45RO-CCR7+CD27+CD95- naive CD8+ T cells lacking CXCR3 (TNR3-). These TCRs come from a human donor in good health. Some clones in this sample may be carry-over from other donors' samples.

The chain joins TRBV12-3 or TRBV12-4 to TRBJ1-4. The CDR3 totals 13 residues. The CDR3 region is CASSFSLGEKLFF.

This chain joins TRBV28 and TRBJ2-4. Germline V CDR1 and CDR2: MDHEN, SYDVKM. The CDR3 spans 14 residues. CDR3 region: CASSLSGSADIQYF.

The rearrangement links TRBV29-1 to TRBJ2-7. The V gene's germline CDR1 is SQVTM and CDR2 ANQGSEA. The length of the CDR3 is 14 residues. CDR3 region: CSVVERETPYEQYF.

The chain carries TRBV6-5 and TRBJ2-2. From germline, CDR1 is MNHEY and CDR2 SVGAGI. The CDR3 contains 13 residues. This CDR3 is CASSQQITGELFF.

V usage is TRBV28 and J usage is TRBJ2-7. Germline CDR1 and CDR2: MDHEN and SYDVKM. This CDR3 region has 14 residues. CDR3 amino acids: CASSFRTVVHEQYF.

The chain uses TRBV5-6 and TRBJ2-4; the D gene TCRdb calls, TRBD2, cannot be checked with no DNA. In germline, CDR1 is SGHDT, CDR2 YYEEEE. The CDR3 consists of 14 residues. Here the CDR3 reads CASSLRAPYQIQYF.

J is TRBJ2-1 and V is TRBV9; TCRdb's D call, TRBD2, is unchecked because there is no DNA. Looked up from germline, CDR1 is SGDLS and CDR2 is YYNGEE. The CDR3 has 15 amino acids. The CDR3 region is CASSPRTSGNHEQFF.

This sequence joins TRBV29-1 and TRBJ2-7. The CDR3 loop spans 13 amino acids. Germline V gene data show CDR1 as SQVTM and CDR2 as ANQGSEA. The CDR3 is CSVEDLNSYEQYF.

This rearrangement joins TRBV28 to TRBJ2-3; TCRdb outputs TRBD2, but without DNA this stays unchecked. The germline gives CDR1 MDHEN, CDR2 SYDVKM. CDR3 length: 16 residues. The CDR3 reads CASSSPLGVPWGTQYF.

This chain joins TRBV14 and TRBJ2-7. Germline V lookup: CDR1 SGHDN, CDR2 FVKESK. This CDR3 region has 14 residues. This CDR3 is CASSLDRFLSEQYF.

The gene calls are TRBV12-3 or TRBV12-4 and TRBJ2-3; TCRdb's assignment of TRBD1 cannot be checked, as there is no DNA. The length of the CDR3 is 15 residues. CDR3: CASSLGWGSTDTQYF.

The chain links TRBV7-9 to TRBJ2-7. The V gene's germline CDR1 is SEHNR and CDR2 FQNEAQ (reference sequence). The CDR3 has 13 amino acids. The CDR3 is CASSAAASYEQYF.

The V call is TRBV28, the J call TRBJ1-1; TCRdb calls TRBD1, which cannot be checked without DNA. The CDR3 runs 15 residues. Germline CDR1 and CDR2: MDHEN and SYDVKM. CDR3: CASRVTGGSDTEAFF.

V is TRBV7-7 and J is TRBJ2-1; absent DNA, TCRdb's TRBD1 call cannot be checked. Germline values: CDR1 SSHAT, CDR2 FNYEAQ (reference sequence). The CDR3 sequence is 14 residues long. The CDR3 loop is CASSLAPGDNEQFF.